Each of the 20 T cell receptor beta chains below was sequenced from the same sample in a study of blood T cell repertoires in COVID-19. Repertoires were generated with immunoSEQ multiplex PCR, while TCRdb's copy carries only in-frame clones and drops some. This table has fewer than 350,000 clones, 81% appearing once. The sequencing sample was made of peripheral blood. The receptors derive from a woman aged 55-70 years with active or convalescent COVID-19.

This chain uses TRBV9 with TRBJ2-5; 9 bases line up with TRBD2. CDR3 size: 16 residues. Germline trimming cut 0 bases from V and 0 bases from J; bases unmatched to any gene: 3. CDR1 and CDR2 (germline): SGDLS, YYNGEE. CDR3 region: CASSVGSGGYQETQYF. The CDR3 DNA reads as TGTGCCAGCAGCGTAGGAAGCGGGGGGTACCAAGAGACCCAGTACTTC.

The rearrangement uses TRBV6-6 and TRBJ2-7; 9 bases are a match to TRBD1. The CDR3 totals 15 residues. V trimming: 0 bases; J trimming: 5 bases; junction bases outside the gene matches: 5. From germline, CDR1 is MNHNY and CDR2 SVGAGI (reference sequence). CDR3 sequence reads: CASSYSGQGTHEQYF. The CDR3 DNA reads TGTGCCAGCAGTTACTCGGGACAGGGAACCCACGAGCAGTACTTC.

This sequence joins TRBV6-5 and TRBJ2-7; TRBD2 aligns across 11 bases. The germline V gene has CDR1 MNHEY and CDR2 SVGAGI. J was trimmed by 2 bases and V by 6 bases; bases with no gene match: 6. CDR3 size: 15 residues. DNA of the CDR3: TGTGCCAGCAGAGCGACTAGCGGGGAAACCTACGAGCAGTACTTC. Its translation is CASRATSGETYEQYF.

This sequence joins TRBV19 and TRBJ1-4, with no clear D. CDR1 and CDR2 (germline): LNHDA, SQIVND (reference sequence). With 3 bases removed from V and 0 bases from J, the gap between germline ends came to 11 bases. The CDR3 length is 16 residues. The CDR3 DNA follows: TGTGCCAGTAGTATGTCGGTCGGTGCAACTAATGAAAAACTGTTTTTT. Translation: CASSMSVGATNEKLFF. The entire variable domain, with the rest obtained from reference TRBV19 and TRBJ1-4, is as follows: DGGITQSPKYLFRKEGQNVTLSCEQNLNHDAMYWYRQDPGQGLRLIYYSQIVNDFQKGDIAEGYSVSREKKESFPLTVTSAQKNPTAFYLCASSMSVGATNEKLFFGSGTQLSVL.

This chain links TRBV15 with TRBJ1-1; maybe TRBD1 (6 bases). The CDR3 runs 15 residues. V gave up 5 bases and J gave up 4 bases, with 17 bases separating them. Germline lookup yields CDR1 LNHNV and CDR2 YYDKDF (reference sequence). CDR3 in amino acids: CATSEPGEGGTEAFF. Written as DNA, the CDR3 is TGTGCCACCAGCGAACCAGGGGAAGGGGGCACTGAAGCTTTCTTT.

The rearrangement uses TRBV12-5 and TRBJ1-5; 7 nucleotides match TRBD1. CDR1 and CDR2 from the germline V gene are LGHNT and FRNRAP. V trimming: 5 bases; J trimming: 4 bases; junction bases outside the gene matches: 5. This CDR3 has 14 residues. The CDR3 sequence: CASGLGTANQPQHF. The CDR3 DNA reads TGTGCTAGTGGTCTGGGGACAGCAAATCAGCCCCAGCATTTT. Filled out from reference TRBV12-5 and TRBJ1-5, the complete variable domain reads DARVTQTPRHKVTEMGQEVTMRCQPILGHNTVFWYRQTMMQGLELLAYFRNRAPLDDSGMPKDRFSAEMPDATLATLKIQPSEPRDSAVYFCASGLGTANQPQHFGDGTRLSIL.

V gene TRBV10-1 combines with J gene TRBJ2-3; weak D call: TRBD1 (6 bases). CDR1 and CDR2 (germline): WNHNN, SYGVQD (reference sequence). The CDR3 has 17 amino acids. V was shortened by 3 bases and J by 5 bases, with 21 bases between the two germline ends. In nucleotides, the CDR3 is TGCGCCAGCAGTGATGGGGGCAGGGGCTGGCATGGAGATACGCAGTATTTT. This translates into CASSDGGRGWHGDTQYF.

This rearrangement joins TRBV19 to TRBJ1-5; weak D call: TRBD1 (6 bases). Germline V CDR1 and CDR2: LNHDA, SQIVND (reference sequence). The CDR3 covers 18 residues. Trimming shortened V by 0 bases and J by 2 bases, and 17 bases separated the two germline ends. This CDR3 is CASSIEGWQGSRNQPQHF. DNA of the CDR3: TGTGCCAGTAGTATAGAGGGTTGGCAGGGGAGCCGCAATCAGCCCCAGCATTTT.

V gene TRBV5-1 combines with J gene TRBJ1-2; no clear D. The CDR3 contains 12 residues. Germline V gene data show CDR1 as SGHRS and CDR2 as YFSETQ. With 4 bases removed from V and 4 bases from J, the gap between germline ends came to 8 bases. The CDR3 region is CASSPERYGYTF. The CDR3 region has the DNA TGCGCCAGCAGCCCGGAGCGCTATGGCTACACCTTC.

The chain links TRBV7-8 to TRBJ2-7; TRBD2 aligns across 7 bases. This CDR3 has 15 residues. Per the germline V gene, CDR1 is SGHVS and CDR2 is FQNEAQ. The J segment lost 2 bases and the V segment lost 4 bases, leaving 8 bases of the junction unmatched. CDR3 in DNA: TGTGCCAGCAGCTCGCCGGGACTAAAAACCTACGAGCAGTACTTC. This encodes CASSSPGLKTYEQYF.

The J gene is TRBJ2-7, the V gene TRBV2, with D hard to call. This CDR3 has 10 residues. Germline V gene lookup returns CDR1 SNHLY and CDR2 FYNNEI. V was clipped by 2 bases and J by 6 bases, with 2 bases between them. CDR3 nucleotide sequence: TGTGCCAGCAGTGAACTCGAGCAGTACTTC. As protein: CASSELEQYF.

This chain's CDR3 is CASSLGWSSGGTDTQYF. The CDR3, as DNA: TGTGCCAGCAGCTTAGGGTGGTCTAGCGGTGGCACAGATACGCAGTATTTT. V gene TRBV7-9 combines with J gene TRBJ2-3; 7 bases are a match to TRBD2. Germline trimming cut 1 base from V and 1 base from J; bases unmatched to any gene: 8. The CDR3 totals 17 residues. CDR1 is SEHNR and CDR2 is FQNEAQ in the germline V gene (reference sequence).

DNA of the CDR3: TGCAGCGCAGGACAGGGGGCTGCCCAAGAGACCCAGTACTTC. Residues: CSAGQGAAQETQYF. This chain uses TRBV29-1 with TRBJ2-5; 11 nucleotides agree with TRBD1. V shed 7 bases, J shed 1 base, and the junction held 5 bases outside the gene matches. The CDR3 spans 14 residues. Germline CDR1 reads SQVTM; CDR2 reads ANQGSEA.

The chain employs TRBV29-1 and TRBJ2-7; the D is unclear. Germline assignment: CDR1 SQVTM and CDR2 ANQGSEA. This CDR3 comprises 13 residues. V lost 0 bases and J lost 3, with 9 bases in between. In DNA, the CDR3 is TGCAGCGTTGAAGACCCCGAGATCTACGAGCAGTACTTC. It codes for CSVEDPEIYEQYF.

V and J are TRBV7-8 and TRBJ2-1; 8 bases are shared with TRBD1. The CDR3 covers 17 residues. V shed 2 bases and J 8 bases; nucleotides not matched to a gene: 14. CDR1 is SGHVS, CDR2 FQNEAQ, per germline. The CDR3 DNA sequence: TGTGCCAGCAGCTTATCACAGGGGGAGTACAATTACGATGAGCAGTTCTTC. Amino acid sequence: CASSLSQGEYNYDEQFF.

The V and J genes are TRBV7-9 and TRBJ2-3, with a weak D call TRBD2 (7 bases). Between the trimmed V and J ends, which lost 1 base and 3 bases, there was a span of 11 bases. This CDR3 has 15 residues. From germline, CDR1 is SEHNR and CDR2 FQNEAQ (reference sequence). CDR3 loop: CASSLEGGVTDTQYF. The CDR3 nucleotides read TGTGCCAGCAGCTTAGAGGGGGGGGTTACAGATACGCAGTATTTT.

The CDR3 nucleotides are TGTGCCAGCAGCTTAGCCCCGGGACTAAGCTCCTACGAGCAGTACTTC. Amino acid sequence: CASSLAPGLSSYEQYF. This chain uses TRBV7-6 with TRBJ2-7; 7 positions agree with TRBD2. Germline lookup yields CDR1 SGHVS and CDR2 FNYEAQ. CDR3 length: 16 amino acids. The J segment lost 0 bases and the V segment lost 0 bases, leaving 5 bases of the junction unmatched.

The chain links TRBV5-6 to TRBJ1-2; D is perhaps TRBD1 (6 bases). Trimming took off 4 bases at V and 4 bases at J, with 14 bases between the two ends. Germline V gene sequence: CDR1 SGHDT, CDR2 YYEEEE. The CDR3 loop spans 14 amino acids. CDR3 sequence (DNA): TGTGCCAGCAGCCGAGGACAGCCGCCCTATGGCTACACCTTC. Translation: CASSRGQPPYGYTF.

The V and J genes are TRBV28 and TRBJ2-1; maybe TRBD2 (6 bases). CDR1 is MDHEN, CDR2 SYDVKM, per germline. The CDR3 covers 13 residues. V lost 10 bases and J lost 4, with 14 bases in between. The CDR3 DNA follows: TGTGCCACCCGAGGGACTCCGTACAATGAGCAGTTCTTC. Its protein is CATRGTPYNEQFF.

This rearrangement joins TRBV5-1 to TRBJ1-3; TRBD1 aligns across 7 bases. V was pared by 0 bases and J by 0 bases, with 3 bases of the junction left unmatched. The CDR3 has 16 residues. The germline V gene encodes CDR1 SGHRS and CDR2 YFSETQ. CDR3 coding DNA: TGCGCCAGCAGCTTGGCAGGGGGGCCCTCTGGAAACACCATATATTTT. Translation: CASSLAGGPSGNTIYF.